The rows below give T cell receptor beta chains drawn from one sample of a study of STAT5B mutations in CD4+ large granular lymphocyte leukemia. TCRdb keeps only in-frame clones here, not all; method: immunoSEQ multiplex PCR. This table holds approximately 20,000 clones, 70% to 85% found once. Source material: CD4+ T cells from blood buffy coats. These receptors originate from a human donor in good health. Both conserved end residues are part of each CDR3. A D gene is named only where the DNA matches it firmly. Clone size is not always given. Where it is, it says once, few, many or a class for expanded clones.

D: .; size: .; J: TRBJ1-4; V: TRBV19; CDR3: CASSMADYNEKLFF; DNA: TGTGCCAGTAGTATGGCCGATTATAATGAAAAACTGTTTTTT
D: .; size: .; J: TRBJ1-4; V: TRBV6-1; CDR3: CASNSGLRQVTGLFF; DNA: TGTGCCAGCAACTCAGGACTTCGGCAGGTGACTGGACTGTTTTTT
D: .; size: few; J: TRBJ2-7; V: TRBV4-1; CDR3: CASSHGGGSPSSYEQYF; DNA: TGCGCCAGCAGCCACGGGGGAGGATCACCGAGCTCCTACGAGCAGTACTTC
D: TRBD2; size: once; J: TRBJ2-1; V: TRBV6-5; CDR3: CASSYRPREGGEQFF; DNA: TGTGCCAGCAGTTACCGCCCCAGGGAGGGAGGGGAGCAGTTCTTC
D: TRBD1; size: .; J: TRBJ2-7; V: TRBV15; CDR3: CATRTRQGTYEQYF; DNA: TGTGCCACCAGGACCAGACAGGGTACCTACGAGCAGTACTTC
D: TRBD1; size: .; J: TRBJ1-5; V: TRBV19; CDR3: CASSIARQGASNQPQHF; DNA: TGTGCCAGTAGTATAGCCCGACAGGGGGCGAGCAATCAGCCCCAGCATTTT
D: .; size: .; J: TRBJ2-7; V: TRBV6-6; CDR3: CASSYAGEQYF; DNA: TGTGCCAGCAGTTACGCGGGAGAGCAGTACTTC
D: .; size: .; J: TRBJ1-1; V: TRBV30; CDR3: CAWSVQGARNTEAFF; DNA: TGTGCCTGGAGTGTACAGGGCGCCCGGAACACTGAAGCTTTCTTT
D: TRBD2; size: .; J: TRBJ2-1; V: TRBV19; CDR3: CATSEIAGVNEQFF; DNA: TGTGCCACCTCAGAGATAGCGGGAGTCAACGAGCAGTTCTTC
D: TRBD2; size: .; J: TRBJ2-1; V: TRBV12-5; CDR3: CASGLVRTSGTNEQFF; DNA: TGTGCTAGTGGTTTGGTAAGGACTAGCGGGACTAATGAGCAGTTCTTC
D: .; size: .; J: TRBJ1-2; V: TRBV30; CDR3: CAWSVLTGGRGYTF; DNA: TGTGCCTGGAGTGTCTTGACTGGGGGGAGGGGCTACACCTTC
D: .; size: .; J: TRBJ2-1; V: TRBV11-1; CDR3: CASRSPGHPTVGEQFF; DNA: TGTGCCAGCAGGTCTCCGGGACACCCGACCGTGGGTGAGCAGTTCTTC
D: .; size: .; J: TRBJ2-1; V: TRBV15; CDR3: CATSRSRVASYNEQFF; DNA: TGTGCCACCAGCAGATCGAGGGTAGCGTCGTACAATGAGCAGTTCTTC
D: .; size: once; J: TRBJ2-7; V: TRBV30; CDR3: CALTGQLYEQYF; DNA: TGTGCCTTGACAGGTCAGTTGTACGAGCAGTACTTC
D: .; size: .; J: TRBJ1-1; V: TRBV7-2; CDR3: CASSYQVNTEAFF; DNA: TGTGCCAGCAGCTACCAGGTGAACACTGAAGCTTTCTTT
D: .; size: .; J: TRBJ1-2; V: TRBV6-1; CDR3: CASNHQGNYGYTF; DNA: TGTGCCAGCAACCACCAGGGGAACTATGGCTACACCTTC
D: .; size: once; J: TRBJ2-2; V: TRBV5-6; CDR3: CASSLRGGTGELFF; DNA: TGTGCCAGCAGCTTGAGGGGGGGAACCGGGGAGCTGTTTTTT
D: .; size: .; J: TRBJ1-1; V: TRBV2; CDR3: CASTVSRGGANTEAFF; DNA: TGTGCCAGCACTGTTTCCCGGGGGGGGGCGAACACTGAAGCTTTCTTT
D: TRBD2; size: .; J: TRBJ2-1; V: TRBV9; CDR3: CASSVGTSGRIGEQFF; DNA: TGTGCCAGCAGCGTAGGGACTAGCGGGAGGATTGGTGAGCAGTTCTTC
D: .; size: .; J: TRBJ1-2; V: TRBV15; CDR3: CATSRDRGQDYGYTF; DNA: TGTGCCACCAGCAGAGATCGGGGCCAGGACTATGGCTACACCTTC
D: .; size: .; J: TRBJ2-6; V: TRBV6-5; CDR3: CASSYSDGSGANVLTF; DNA: TGTGCCAGCAGTTACTCGGACGGCTCTGGGGCCAACGTCCTGACTTTC
D: TRBD1; size: .; J: TRBJ2-2; V: TRBV30; CDR3: CAWRRGQGGTGELFF; DNA: TGTGCCTGGAGGAGGGGACAGGGCGGGACCGGGGAGCTGTTTTTT
D: TRBD1; size: few; J: TRBJ2-5; V: TRBV10-3; CDR3: CAISLGQGQETQYF; DNA: TGTGCCATCTCACTCGGACAGGGACAAGAGACCCAGTACTTC
D: .; size: .; J: TRBJ2-7; V: TRBV7-9; CDR3: CASSLTAPLDEQYF; DNA: TGTGCCAGCAGCTTAACAGCACCCCTTGACGAGCAGTACTTC
D: .; size: .; J: TRBJ1-1; V: TRBV11-2; CDR3: CASSLDPKANTEAFF; DNA: TGTGCCAGCAGCTTAGATCCCAAGGCGAACACTGAAGCTTTCTTT
D: TRBD1; size: .; J: TRBJ2-1; V: TRBV19; CDR3: CASRRDRDNEQFF; DNA: TGTGCCAGTAGGCGGGACAGGGACAATGAGCAGTTCTTC
D: .; size: .; J: TRBJ2-7; V: TRBV9; CDR3: CASSVGSSTYEQYF; DNA: TGTGCCAGCAGCGTAGGTTCTAGCACCTACGAGCAGTACTTC
D: .; size: .; J: TRBJ1-1; V: TRBV20-1; CDR3: CSALMNTEAFF; DNA: TGCAGTGCTTTGATGAACACTGAAGCTTTCTTT
D: .; size: .; J: TRBJ1-1; V: TRBV6-5; CDR3: CASSNGLSGAFF; DNA: TGTGCCAGCAGTAACGGGCTTTCTGGGGCTTTCTTT
D: TRBD2; size: .; J: TRBJ2-1; V: TRBV7-9; CDR3: CASSSSSGGSYNEQFF; DNA: TGTGCCAGCAGCTCCTCTAGCGGCGGCTCCTACAATGAGCAGTTCTTC
D: TRBD1; size: .; J: TRBJ1-2; V: TRBV25-1; CDR3: CASEQGGGFGYTF; DNA: TGTGCCAGCGAACAGGGAGGGGGCTTCGGCTACACCTTC
D: TRBD2; size: .; J: TRBJ2-3; V: TRBV9; CDR3: CASSLSGSGTDTQYF; DNA: TGTGCCAGCAGCCTTAGCGGGAGTGGGACAGATACGCAGTATTTT
D: .; size: .; J: TRBJ1-1; V: TRBV7-9; CDR3: CASSLYTNTEAFF; DNA: TGTGCCAGCAGCTTATATACGAACACTGAAGCTTTCTTT
D: .; size: .; J: TRBJ2-2; V: TRBV19; CDR3: CASKGQPVVPGELFF; DNA: TGTGCCAGTAAAGGCCAGCCGGTGGTGCCCGGGGAGCTGTTTTTT
D: .; size: .; J: TRBJ1-4; V: TRBV5-1; CDR3: CASSLAATNEKLFF; DNA: TGCGCCAGCAGCTTGGCCGCAACTAATGAAAAACTGTTTTTT
D: .; size: .; J: TRBJ1-2; V: TRBV5-6; CDR3: CASSLGHGGASYGYTF; DNA: TGTGCCAGCAGCTTGGGCCATGGGGGAGCATCCTATGGCTACACCTTC
D: .; size: .; J: TRBJ2-5; V: TRBV2; CDR3: CASSENPPETQYF; DNA: TGTGCCAGCAGTGAGAACCCCCCGGAGACCCAGTACTTC
D: .; size: .; J: TRBJ1-1; V: TRBV20-1; CDR3: CSARDPKAFF; DNA: TGCAGTGCTAGAGATCCCAAGGCTTTCTTT
D: .; size: .; J: TRBJ1-5; V: TRBV7-9; CDR3: CASSLGPGQPQHF; DNA: TGTGCCAGCAGCTTAGGGCCAGGTCAGCCCCAGCATTTT
D: .; size: .; J: TRBJ1-2; V: TRBV19; CDR3: CASSIAGDGYTF; DNA: TGTGCCAGTAGTATAGCCGGGGATGGCTACACCTTC
D: .; size: .; J: TRBJ2-1; V: TRBV2; CDR3: CASTDGGGRHNEQFF; DNA: TGTGCCAGCACCGACGGAGGGGGGAGACACAATGAGCAGTTCTTC
D: .; size: .; J: TRBJ1-5; V: TRBV19; CDR3: CASNKGGTNQPQHF; DNA: TGTGCCAGTAATAAGGGGGGTACCAATCAGCCCCAGCATTTT
D: .; size: .; J: TRBJ2-1; V: TRBV6-1; CDR3: CASSETLSTTYNEQFF; DNA: TGTGCCAGCAGTGAAACTCTTTCCACTACCTACAATGAGCAGTTCTTC
D: TRBD1; size: .; J: TRBJ2-7; V: TRBV9; CDR3: CASSATGTGPYEQYF; DNA: TGTGCCAGCAGCGCCACCGGGACAGGGCCCTACGAGCAGTACTTC
D: .; size: .; J: TRBJ1-2; V: TRBV9; CDR3: CASSAGEDGTLYGYTF; DNA: TGTGCCAGCAGCGCCGGGGAGGACGGTACCCTCTATGGCTACACCTTC
D: TRBD2; size: .; J: TRBJ2-1; V: TRBV2; CDR3: CASSEWDYPGEQFF; DNA: TGTGCCAGCAGTGAATGGGACTATCCGGGAGAGCAGTTCTTC
D: TRBD1; size: .; J: TRBJ2-1; V: TRBV6-5; CDR3: CASSPASSTGYEQFF; DNA: TGTGCCAGCAGTCCTGCCTCATCGACAGGGTATGAGCAGTTCTTC
D: TRBD1; size: few; J: TRBJ2-1; V: TRBV5-5; CDR3: CASSRDRANEQFF; DNA: TGTGCCAGCAGCAGGGACAGGGCTAATGAGCAGTTCTTC
D: .; size: .; J: TRBJ2-5; V: TRBV6-5; CDR3: CASSYRGAEETQYF; DNA: TGTGCCAGCAGTTACAGGGGGGCAGAAGAGACCCAGTACTTC